These T cell receptor beta chains were read from a single sample in a study of siplizumab effects on memory and regulatory T cells. Using immunoSEQ multiplex PCR, the repertoire was profiled, and TCRdb retains in-frame clones only, with some absent. The sample contains roughly 120,000 clones, about 92% of which appear only once. Sequenced: Tregs sorted from blood. These receptor sequences come from a human donor in good health. Each CDR3 is given with its conserved first and last residue. D genes are given only for firm matches. Where a row states a size, it is once, few, many or the class of an expanded clone; other rows omit it.

j_call d_call clone_size v_call cdr3_nt cdr3_aa
TRBJ1-2 - - TRBV10-3 TGTGCCATCAGTGAACGGACAGCATATGGCTACACCTTC CAISERTAYGYTF
TRBJ2-5 - - TRBV30 TGTGCCTGGAACGAGCGACGAGAGACCCAGTACTTC CAWNERRETQYF
TRBJ1-2 - - TRBV29-1 TGCAGCGTTGAATGGCCCCCTAACTATGGCTACACCTTC CSVEWPPNYGYTF
TRBJ2-1 TRBD1 - TRBV5-5 TGTGCCAGCAGCTTTCAGGGGGCATCCTACAATGAGCAGTTCTTC CASSFQGASYNEQFF
TRBJ1-1 - - TRBV7-2 TGTGCCAGCAGTTATCTGCAATGGGCTGAAGCTTTCTTT CASSYLQWAEAFF
TRBJ1-1 - - TRBV6-5 TGTGCCAGCAGTTCCGGGGAAGGGGAAGCTTTCTTT CASSSGEGEAFF
TRBJ1-6 - - TRBV6-5 TGTGCCAGCACCTTACTACAGGGATCGACCCTCCACTTT CASTLLQGSTLHF
TRBJ2-1 TRBD1 - TRBV30 TGTGCCTGGGTTCGACAGGGGGCGGGGATAGGTGAGCAGTTCTTC CAWVRQGAGIGEQFF
TRBJ2-7 - - TRBV12-1 TGTGCCAGCAGCTTGGACAGGGAAGAGACCTACGAGCAGTACTTC CASSLDREETYEQYF
TRBJ2-3 TRBD2 - TRBV6-1 TGTGCCAGTCGACTAGCTTGGGCAGATACGCAGTATTTT CASRLAWADTQYF
TRBJ1-6 - - TRBV27 TGTGCCAGCAGTTTATCAGGGAATTCACCCCTCCACTTT CASSLSGNSPLHF
TRBJ2-2 - - TRBV4-2 TGTGCCAGCAGCGTGAGCGTTTACACCGGGGAGCTGTTTTTT CASSVSVYTGELFF
TRBJ1-2 - few TRBV11-2 TGTGCCAGCAGCTCGGCAGTCAATGGCTACACCTTC CASSSAVNGYTF
TRBJ2-1 TRBD2 - TRBV5-1 TGCGCCAGCAGCTTGGCGTTTACAGCGGGGGGCAATGAGCAGTTCTTC CASSLAFTAGGNEQFF
TRBJ1-5 - - TRBV4-2 TGTGCCAGCAGCCAAGATCGCGGAAAGCCCCAGCATTTT CASSQDRGKPQHF
TRBJ1-1 - - TRBV2 TGTGCCAGCAGTCGAGACAGAACAACTCTCGAAGCTTTCTTT CASSRDRTTLEAFF
TRBJ2-3 TRBD2 - TRBV10-2 TGCGCCAGCAGTGGCCGGGGGGCTTCGACTAGCGGTAGCACAGATACGCAGTATTTT CASSGRGASTSGSTDTQYF
TRBJ1-5 TRBD1 - TRBV2 TGTGCCAGCACCGGGGGGACAGGCCGCAATCAGCCCCAGCATTTT CASTGGTGRNQPQHF
TRBJ2-7 TRBD2 - TRBV10-2 TGCGCCAGCACCCTAGCGGGAGGGGGTTACGAGCAGTACTTC CASTLAGGGYEQYF
TRBJ1-6 TRBD1 few TRBV6-5 TGTGCCAGCAGTTACGGGACAGGGAGTTCACCCCTCCACTTT CASSYGTGSSPLHF
TRBJ2-2 - - TRBV15 TGTGCCACCAGCCTCGCCTACGGGCGCAACACCGGGGAGCTGTTTTTT CATSLAYGRNTGELFF
TRBJ1-1 - - TRBV18 TGTGCCAGCTCACCACCTGTTGGCACTGAAGCTTTCTTT CASSPPVGTEAFF
TRBJ1-1 - - TRBV18 TGTGCCAGCACAACGCAAAGGGGGAGCGCTGAAGCTTTCTTT CASTTQRGSAEAFF
TRBJ2-7 - - TRBV4-1 TGCGCCAGCAGCCGTGGGGAGGGGGCTATCGGCGAGCAGTACTTC CASSRGEGAIGEQYF
TRBJ2-3 - - TRBV5-1 TGCGCCAGCAGCCCCCTGACGGTCACGGCAGATACGCAGTATTTT CASSPLTVTADTQYF
TRBJ1-1 TRBD1 - TRBV5-4 TGTGCCAGCAGGGAGGGACAGGCGAACACTGAAGCTTTCTTT CASREGQANTEAFF
TRBJ2-3 - once TRBV5-1 TGCGCCAGCCATACCCCAGGGGCTACAGATACGCAGTATTTT CASHTPGATDTQYF
TRBJ2-5 - - TRBV6-1 TGTGCCAGCAGTGCGATAGGAGGGGAGACCCAGTACTTC CASSAIGGETQYF
TRBJ2-3 - once TRBV27 TGTGCCAGCAGTTTAGGACAGACTAGCACAGATACGCAGTATTTT CASSLGQTSTDTQYF
TRBJ1-1 - - TRBV5-1 TGCGCCAGCAGCTTGGGGCAGTTAACTGAAGCTTTCTTT CASSLGQLTEAFF
TRBJ2-1 TRBD1 - TRBV6-5 TGTGCCAGTGGACAGGGCTCCTACAATGAGCAGTTCTTC CASGQGSYNEQFF
TRBJ2-1 TRBD2 - TRBV4-2 TGTGCCAGCAGCCTAACTAGCGGGAAATACAATGAGCAGTTCTTC CASSLTSGKYNEQFF
TRBJ1-1 TRBD1 once TRBV7-2 TGTGCCAGCAGCCCGGACAGGGGGTCGCCTGAAGCTTTCTTT CASSPDRGSPEAFF
TRBJ1-1 - - TRBV29-1 TGCAGCGTTTTAAAGGTTTCGAACACTGAAGCTTTCTTT CSVLKVSNTEAFF
TRBJ1-2 TRBD1 - TRBV11-2 TGTGCCAGCAGCTTCGACAGGGGAGTTGGCTATGGCTACACCTTC CASSFDRGVGYGYTF
TRBJ2-3 - - TRBV18 TGTGCCAGCTCACCCACAGGGTTTAGCACAGATACGCAGTATTTT CASSPTGFSTDTQYF
TRBJ2-3 - - TRBV18 TGTGCCAGCTCACCAGCAGATACGCAGTATTTT CASSPADTQYF
TRBJ1-5 - - TRBV18 TGTGCCAGCTCGCTGAATGCAGTTGGCAATCAGCCCCAGCATTTT CASSLNAVGNQPQHF
TRBJ2-4 - - TRBV5-6 TGTGCCAGCACCCGTCGGGCAGGCGCTGGCATTCAGTACTTC CASTRRAGAGIQYF
TRBJ2-5 TRBD2 - TRBV7-2 TGTGCCAGCAGCTTAGGGACTAGCGGGAGGGTCCAAGAGACCCAGTACTTC CASSLGTSGRVQETQYF
TRBJ2-5 - - TRBV9 TGTGCCAGCCAGGGGCGGTTCCAAGAGACCCAGTACTTC CASQGRFQETQYF
TRBJ2-7 - - TRBV5-1 TGCGCCAGCAGCAGCGGATCGGGCTACGAGCAGTACTTC CASSSGSGYEQYF
TRBJ1-2 - - TRBV5-5 TGTGCCAGCAGCTTGGAGCGGGGACGGGTAGGCTACACCTTC CASSLERGRVGYTF
TRBJ2-5 TRBD2 once TRBV7-2 TGTGCCAGCAGCTTAGCTCTAGCGGGGGCTCTGGAGACCCAGTACTTC CASSLALAGALETQYF
TRBJ1-2 TRBD1 - TRBV29-1 TGCAGCGCGAGTGGAGGGGGCTCTAACTATGGCTACACCTTC CSASGGGSNYGYTF
TRBJ2-7 - - TRBV6-5 TGTGCCAGCAGTTACTCGATGCAGGGGTACGAGCAGTACTTC CASSYSMQGYEQYF
TRBJ1-2 - - TRBV14 TGTGCCAGCAGCCAAGATCGCCCCGGTGGCTACACCTTC CASSQDRPGGYTF
TRBJ2-7 - - TRBV29-1 TGCAGCGTCGTGACCGGGACCCCACCCTTCCTTGTTCTCTACGAGCAGTACTTC CSVVTGTPPFLVLYEQYF
TRBJ1-4 TRBD1 - TRBV5-1 TGCGCCAGCAGCTTACAGGGGGCTATTAATGAAAAACTGTTTTTT CASSLQGAINEKLFF
TRBJ2-7 - - TRBV30 TGTGCCTGGAGTGACCAGGATCTTCAGTACTTC CAWSDQDLQYF
TRBJ1-2 - once TRBV10-3 TGTGCCATCAGCGGGACAACGATGGGCTACACCTTC CAISGTTMGYTF
TRBJ1-1 - - TRBV7-2 TGTGCCAGCAGCTCCCGGGGATGGACCGAAGCTTTCTTT CASSSRGWTEAFF
TRBJ2-2 - - TRBV4-1 TGCGCCAGCAGCGATATTAACACCGGGGAGCTGTTTTTT CASSDINTGELFF
TRBJ2-2 - - TRBV7-9 TGTGCCAGCAGCTTATCTCCCGGGGAGCTGTTTTTT CASSLSPGELFF
TRBJ1-2 - - TRBV5-1 TGCGCCAGCAGCTCCAATTATCTTACAGGTTCGGACTATGGCTACACCTTC CASSSNYLTGSDYGYTF
TRBJ1-5 - - TRBV18 TGTGCCAGCTCACCGGGAGGGGACAATCAGCCCCAGCATTTT CASSPGGDNQPQHF
TRBJ1-1 - - TRBV20-1 TGCAGTGCTAGATCTAAGGGCGGGGCTTTCTTT CSARSKGGAFF